One sample yielded the 25 T cell receptor beta chains listed below, sequenced in a study of blood T cell repertoires in COVID-19. Profiled with immunoSEQ multiplex PCR; TCRdb holds only in-frame clones, not every one. Altogether about 200,000 clones are present, around 85% being singletons, with the ten largest covering roughly 3.8%. The specimen sequenced was PBMCs or T cells enriched from blood (not recorded which). The origin of the receptors is a woman aged 35 to 49 with acute COVID-19.

V gene TRBV2 combines with J gene TRBJ1-1; D is uncertain. Germline lookup yields CDR1 SNHLY and CDR2 FYNNEI. Between the trimmed V and J ends, which lost 6 bases and 2 bases, there was a span of 10 bases. There are 13 residues in the CDR3. The CDR3 protein is CASSVLANTEAFF. The CDR3 DNA sequence: TGTGCCAGCAGCGTTTTGGCCAACACTGAAGCTTTCTTT.

The chain carries TRBV12-3 or TRBV12-4 and TRBJ2-5; tentatively, D is TRBD1 (6 bases). Trimming left V 2 bases short and J 7 bases short, with 8 bases between. The CDR3 extends over 12 amino acids. Here the CDR3 DNA reads TGTGCCAGCAGTTTAAGCAGGGGGACCCAGTACTTC. Translating it yields CASSLSRGTQYF.

The chain joins TRBV18 to TRBJ2-6; 12 bases match TRBD2. CDR3 size: 19 residues. Germline V gene sequence: CDR1 KGHSH, CDR2 LQKENI. The V gene end was trimmed by 4 bases and the J gene end by 0 bases; junction bases not matched to a gene: 7. The CDR3 DNA is TGTGCCAGCTCACATCGGACTAGCGGGATGCTCTCTGGGGCCAACGTCCTGACTTTC. Its translation: CASSHRTSGMLSGANVLTF.

The CDR3 here is CASRGGVPYNSPLHF. In DNA, the CDR3 is TGTGCCAGCAGAGGGGGAGTACCCTATAATTCACCCCTCCACTTT. The genes are TRBV28 and TRBJ1-6, with D possibly being TRBD1 (6 bases). Germline-derived CDR1 and CDR2 are MDHEN and SYDVKM. The CDR3 covers 15 residues. Between the trimmed V and J ends, which lost 6 bases and 2 bases, there was a span of 11 bases.

This chain uses TRBV2 with TRBJ1-1, with D uncertain. CDR1 and CDR2 (germline): SNHLY, FYNNEI. This CDR3 region has 13 residues. The V end was cut by 1 base, the J end by 7 bases, with 10 bases between. The DNA for the CDR3 is TGTGCCAGCAGTGAAGTGGTTCGGGGTGAAGCTTTCTTT. Translated: CASSEVVRGEAFF.

The rearrangement joins TRBV28 to TRBJ1-5; TRBD1 matches 7 bases. The trim removed 7 bases at V and 11 bases at J, leaving 11 bases unmatched. The CDR3 is 13 residues long. Germline V CDR1 and CDR2: MDHEN, SYDVKM. DNA of the CDR3: TGTGCCAGCACCTTAAGCAACAGGGGAGCCCAGCATTTT. Its translation is CASTLSNRGAQHF.

The genes are TRBV5-6 and TRBJ1-6, with 9 bases that match TRBD1. V lost 3 bases and J lost 11; bases outside the gene matches: 6. This CDR3 region has 14 residues. Germline V gene lookup returns CDR1 SGHDT and CDR2 YYEEEE. CDR3 sequence (DNA): TGTGCCAGCAGCTCCGGGACAGGGCTACCACCCCTCCACTTT. Translating gives CASSSGTGLPPLHF. Complete variable domain (other parts from reference TRBV5-6 and TRBJ1-6): DAGVTQSPTHLIKTRGQQVTLRCSPKSGHDTVSWYQQALGQGPQFIFQYYEEEERQRGNFPDRFSGHQFPNYSSELNVNALLLGDSALYLCASSSGTGLPPLHFGNGTRLTVT.

This rearrangement joins TRBV28 to TRBJ2-4; D gene uncertain. Germline-derived CDR1 and CDR2 are MDHEN and SYDVKM. The length of the CDR3 is 14 residues. V was shortened by 2 bases and J by 3 bases, with 8 bases between the two germline ends. The CDR3 loop is CASSLARVKNIQYF. The CDR3 DNA reads as TGTGCCAGCAGTTTAGCGCGTGTCAAAAACATTCAGTACTTC. Looking up the rest from reference TRBV28 and TRBJ2-4 gives the full variable domain: DVKVTQSSRYLVKRTGEKVFLECVQDMDHENMFWYRQDPGLGLRLIYFSYDVKMKEKGDIPEGYSVSREKKERFSLILESASTNQTSMYLCASSLARVKNIQYFGAGTRLSVL.

The rearrangement links TRBV19 to TRBJ1-3; TRBD1 matches at 7 bases. The CDR3 has 15 amino acids. CDR1 is LNHDA, CDR2 SQIVND, per germline (reference sequence). V trimming: 5 bases; J trimming: 0 bases; junction bases outside the gene matches: 4. CDR3 bases: TGTGCCAGTAGTCTGAGACAGGGCTCTGGAAACACCATATATTTT. Its protein product is CASSLRQGSGNTIYF.

The gene calls are TRBV19 and TRBJ2-1, with a weak D call TRBD2 (6 bases). From germline, CDR1 is LNHDA and CDR2 SQIVND (reference sequence). The CDR3 is 16 amino acids. Trimming took off 1 base at V and 4 bases at J, with 14 bases between the two ends. The CDR3 DNA reads as TGTGCCAGTAGTATAGGGGGTAGCGGACCGTACAATGAGCAGTTCTTC. It is translated as CASSIGGSGPYNEQFF.

Concerning this clone itself: Additional DNA sequences in this sample encode the identical CDR3. The V and J genes are TRBV18 and TRBJ2-7; 10 bases fit TRBD1. The V and J ends lost 3 bases and 3 bases, in that order; junction bases with no gene match: 2. This CDR3 is 14 amino acids long. The germline CDR1 and CDR2 sequences are KGHSH and LQKENI. CDR3 in amino acids: CASSPRDRGYEQYF. CDR3 bases: TGTGCCAGCTCACCTAGGGACAGGGGCTACGAGCAGTACTTC.

The chain combines TRBV7-3 with TRBJ2-2; D is unclear. The germline gives CDR1 SGHTA, CDR2 FQGTGA. Trimming took 5 bases from V and 6 from J, leaving 13 bases between them. The CDR3 sequence is 14 residues long. The CDR3 is CASSPDLVPGELFF. CDR3 sequence (DNA): TGTGCCAGCAGCCCCGATCTAGTGCCCGGGGAGCTGTTTTTT.

The chain carries TRBV19 and TRBJ2-7, with TRBD2 matching over 9 bases. With 1 base clipped from V and 0 bases from J, the junction kept 7 bases outside the gene matches. Germline values: CDR1 LNHDA, CDR2 SQIVND (reference sequence). The CDR3 covers 17 residues. CDR3 sequence: CASSIVGASGTSYEQYF. The CDR3 DNA sequence: TGTGCCAGTAGTATAGTTGGTGCTAGCGGGACCTCCTACGAGCAGTACTTC.

V is TRBV6-2 or TRBV6-3 and J is TRBJ1-6; 9 nucleotides match TRBD1. The ends lost 2 bases at V and 10 bases at J; junction bases unmatched: 9. In germline, CDR1 is MNHEY, CDR2 SVGEGT. The CDR3 is made up of 16 amino acids. The CDR3 DNA reads TGTGCCAGCAGTTACGCAAAGGGGACAGGGATATCACCCCTCCACTTT. It translates to CASSYAKGTGISPLHF.

The CDR3 bases are TGCGCCAGCAGCACCTACCCTACAGGGGTGGGTTACAATGAGCAGTTCTTC. This codes for CASSTYPTGVGYNEQFF. This chain connects TRBV5-1 to TRBJ2-1; 7 bases agree with TRBD1. V shed 4 bases, J shed 4 bases, and the junction held 14 bases outside the gene matches. The length of the CDR3 is 17 residues. Germline V lookup: CDR1 SGHRS, CDR2 YFSETQ.

The V gene is TRBV27, the J gene TRBJ2-4; 8 bases match TRBD1. Trimming removed 3 bases from V and 0 bases from J; junction bases left unmatched: 4. Germline V CDR1 and CDR2: MNHEY, SMNVEV (reference sequence). The CDR3 is 16 amino acids. The CDR3 protein is CASSFGQGLAKNIQYF. As DNA, the CDR3 is TGTGCCAGCAGTTTCGGACAGGGTCTAGCCAAAAACATTCAGTACTTC.

The count of this clone is one. V and J are TRBV7-9 and TRBJ2-5; a weak D match, TRBD2 (6 bases). The V and J ends lost 5 bases and 1 base respectively, with 8 bases between them. The CDR3 sequence is 13 residues long. Per germline, CDR1 SEHNR and CDR2 FQNEAQ (reference sequence). DNA for the CDR3: TGTGCCAGCAGCCCGGGACTCCAAGAGACCCAGTACTTC. As protein: CASSPGLQETQYF.

This sequence joins TRBV18 and TRBJ2-1; 13 bases fit TRBD2. Germline trimming cut 4 bases from V and 7 bases from J; bases unmatched to any gene: 10. Germline CDR1 and CDR2: KGHSH and LQKENI. This CDR3 contains 17 residues. CDR3 sequence (DNA): TGTGCCAGCTCACTCACTAGCGGGAGGGCCAGAGGGAATGAGCAGTTCTTC. It specifies CASSLTSGRARGNEQFF.

The rearrangement links TRBV5-6 to TRBJ2-2; 10 bases are shared with TRBD2. The CDR3 has 17 residues. The germline gives CDR1 SGHDT, CDR2 YYEEEE. After removal of 0 bases from V and 0 bases from J, the junction contained 2 bases not matched to a gene. CDR3 amino acids: CASSLAGLAANTGELFF. The CDR3 DNA follows: TGTGCCAGCAGCTTGGCCGGACTAGCGGCGAACACCGGGGAGCTGTTTTTT.

This clone appeared once. Different DNA sequences within this sample yield the same CDR3. The chain couples TRBV9 to TRBJ1-5; D not certain. Trimming took 0 bases from V and 0 from J, leaving 7 bases between them. This CDR3 has 15 residues. Germline V gives CDR1 SGDLS, CDR2 YYNGEE. The DNA of the CDR3 is TGTGCCAGCAGCGTAGGCGACAATAGCAATCAGCCCCAGCATTTT. This encodes CASSVGDNSNQPQHF.

This clone came up a few times. The chain employs TRBV2 and TRBJ2-7; 9 bases map to TRBD2. CDR3 length equals 16 residues. From germline, CDR1 is SNHLY and CDR2 FYNNEI. V was clipped by 2 bases and J by 2 bases; unmatched bases: 7. Here the CDR3 reads CASSERTSAYTYEQYF. CDR3 DNA sequence: TGTGCCAGCAGTGAAAGGACTAGCGCCTATACCTACGAGCAGTACTTC.

This sequence joins TRBV4-2 and TRBJ2-2; D is undetermined. CDR3 length: 17 residues. Looked up from germline, CDR1 is LGHNA and CDR2 is YNFKEQ. V dropped 4 bases and J dropped 2 bases, with 17 bases sitting between them. The chain's CDR3 is CASSLRPVSPNTGELFF. The CDR3 DNA reads as TGTGCCAGCAGCCTTCGCCCGGTTTCTCCAAACACCGGGGAGCTGTTTTTT.

The rearrangement joins TRBV19 to TRBJ2-4; TRBD2 might be the D (6 bases). CDR1 and CDR2 from the germline V gene are LNHDA and SQIVND (reference sequence). This CDR3 is built from 14 residues. The CDR3 spells CARTREWSKNIQYF. CDR3 bases: TGTGCTCGGACACGGGAGTGGTCCAAAAACATTCAGTACTTC.

This chain links TRBV28 with TRBJ2-1; a weak D match, TRBD2 (6 bases). Trimming removed 6 bases from V and 8 bases from J, with 20 bases in between. The CDR3 totals 15 residues. Germline CDR1 and CDR2: MDHEN and SYDVKM. The DNA for the CDR3 is TGTGCCAGCAGGCCGACGGGGGAATACCTCGATGAGCAGTTCTTC. As protein: CASRPTGEYLDEQFF.

J is TRBJ2-7 and V is TRBV28; perhaps TRBD2 as D (5 bases). The CDR3 loop spans 13 amino acids. Germline V gives CDR1 MDHEN, CDR2 SYDVKM. Trimming stripped 3 bases from V and 0 bases from J, with 6 bases between. This chain's CDR3 is CASSFGSSYEQYF. DNA of the CDR3: TGTGCCAGCAGTTTTGGGAGCTCCTACGAGCAGTACTTC.